The 16 T cell receptor beta chains presented below share a single source sample, sequenced in a study of PD-1 blockade in classical Hodgkin lymphoma. Profiled with immunoSEQ multiplex PCR; TCRdb holds only in-frame clones, not every one. The sample lists approximately 46,000 clones, about three quarters occurring once. Each and every patient relapsed after autologous stem cell transplantation, and patients got differing brentuximab vedotin exposure. The sample was peripheral blood mononuclear cells (PBMCs), taken at baseline. These receptors were collected from a human donor with classical Hodgkin lymphoma.

This clone was recorded a few times. The chain uses TRBV20-1 and TRBJ1-2, with a possible D match to TRBD1 (6 bases). The CDR3 is made up of 11 amino acids. Looked up from germline, CDR1 is DFQATT and CDR2 is SNEGSKA (reference sequence). With 6 bases removed from V and 8 bases from J, the gap between germline ends came to 13 bases. The chain's CDR3 is CSARTEGGYTF. For the CDR3, the DNA is TGCAGTGCAAGGACAGAAGGGGGCTACACCTTC.

The chain couples TRBV2 to TRBJ1-6, with 8 positions matching TRBD1. V shed 7 bases and J 9 bases; nucleotides not matched to a gene: 8. Germline V lookup: CDR1 SNHLY, CDR2 FYNNEI. The CDR3 length is 14 residues. This CDR3 reads CASNDRGFLSPLHF. The DNA of the CDR3 is TGTGCCAGCAACGACAGGGGATTTCTTTCACCCCTCCACTTT.

The rearrangement joins TRBV11-3 to TRBJ2-1; 12 bases are a match to TRBD2. The CDR3 covers 15 residues. Germline V gene lookup returns CDR1 SGHNT and CDR2 YENEEA. The V and J ends lost 4 bases and 8 bases, in that order; junction bases with no gene match: 6. CDR3 amino acids: CASSSELAGGHEQFF. The CDR3 nucleotides read TGTGCCAGCAGCTCCGAACTAGCGGGAGGCCATGAGCAGTTCTTC.

The sample holds one count of this clone. The chain carries TRBV10-2 and TRBJ2-3; TRBD1 matches 7 bases. Trimming cost V 6 bases and J 5 bases; bases outside gene matches: 11. The CDR3 has 15 residues. CDR1 and CDR2 (germline): WSHSY, SAAADI. The CDR3 DNA reads as TGCGCCAGCAGCGACAGGGCCCCTCGGGGAGATACGCAGTATTTT. It codes for CASSDRAPRGDTQYF.

The rearrangement links TRBV19 to TRBJ1-5; D is unclear. This CDR3 is 15 amino acids long. Trimming pared 3 bases from V and 4 bases from J, leaving 13 bases between. Looked up from germline, CDR1 is LNHDA and CDR2 is SQIVND (reference sequence). CDR3 protein: CASSMRALGNQPQHF. The DNA of the CDR3 is TGTGCCAGTAGTATGCGAGCACTAGGGAATCAGCCCCAGCATTTT. Using reference TRBV19 and TRBJ1-5 for the parts outside the CDR3, the full variable domain is DGGITQSPKYLFRKEGQNVTLSCEQNLNHDAMYWYRQDPGQGLRLIYYSQIVNDFQKGDIAEGYSVSREKKESFPLTVTSAQKNPTAFYLCASSMRALGNQPQHFGDGTRLSIL.

The rearrangement links TRBV7-9 to TRBJ2-2; D is ambiguous. The CDR3 totals 14 residues. The V and J ends lost 3 bases and 5 bases respectively, with 10 bases between them. The germline gives CDR1 SEHNR, CDR2 FQNEAQ (reference sequence). This chain's CDR3 is CASSLLRVTGELFF. CDR3 bases: TGTGCCAGCAGCTTGCTACGGGTAACCGGGGAGCTGTTTTTT.

V and J are TRBV11-2 and TRBJ1-2; the D gene is possibly TRBD1 (6 bases). With 5 bases removed from V and 0 bases from J, the gap between germline ends came to 13 bases. Germline V gene lookup returns CDR1 SGHAT and CDR2 FQNNGV. This CDR3 is 15 amino acids long. The CDR3 sequence is CASSQTGNSNYGYTF. The CDR3, as DNA: TGTGCCAGCAGCCAAACAGGGAACTCTAACTATGGCTACACCTTC.

CDR3 bases: TGCGCCAGCAGTCGGGAACAGACGAACACCGGGGAGCTGTTTTTT. Its translation: CASSREQTNTGELFF. This chain links TRBV10-1 with TRBJ2-2, with D possibly being TRBD2 (5 bases). Germline CDR1 is WNHNN and CDR2 is SYGVQD (reference sequence). The CDR3 is 15 residues long. V shed 5 bases and J shed 0 bases, with 10 bases lying between them.

The chain is built from TRBV5-1 and TRBJ2-1; 7 bases line up with TRBD2. Germline values: CDR1 SGHRS, CDR2 YFSETQ. The CDR3 length is 15 residues. The trim removed 2 bases at V and 4 bases at J, leaving 6 bases unmatched. In DNA form, the CDR3 reads TGCGCCAGCAGCTTATCCGGGACTATATACAATGAGCAGTTCTTC. It encodes CASSLSGTIYNEQFF.

This clone appeared a single time. V gene TRBV21-1 combines with J gene TRBJ2-6; TRBD1 is the table's D call, not checked against the DNA. TRBV21-1 is classified as a pseudogene. The CDR3 totals 22 residues. The DNA for the CDR3 is TGTGCCAGCAGTGAAGCGGGACAGGGACAGATGATTTCAAGCTCTGGGGCCAACGTCCTGACTTTC. The encoded protein is CASSEAGQGQMISSSGANVLTF.

V gene TRBV28 combines with J gene TRBJ2-3; D is perhaps TRBD1 (5 bases). V was trimmed by 4 bases and J by 0 bases, leaving 26 bases between them. The germline CDR1 and CDR2 sequences are MDHEN and SYDVKM. The CDR3 is 20 residues long. CDR3 nucleotides: TGTGCCAGCAGTTCCCTAACCTGGGAACAGGCCACCTCTAGCACAGATACGCAGTATTTT. Its protein product is CASSSLTWEQATSSTDTQYF. Combining the CDR3 with reference TRBV28 and TRBJ2-3 gives the whole variable domain DVKVTQSSRYLVKRTGEKVFLECVQDMDHENMFWYRQDPGLGLRLIYFSYDVKMKEKGDIPEGYSVSREKKERFSLILESASTNQTSMYLCASSSLTWEQATSSTDTQYFGPGTRLTVL.

The count of this clone is one. The rearrangement uses TRBV2 and TRBJ2-2; no clear D gene. V was cut by 6 bases and J by 2 bases, with 7 bases left in between. Germline V CDR1 and CDR2: SNHLY, FYNNEI. CDR3 size: 13 residues. The CDR3 region is CASSPSNTGELFF. As DNA, the CDR3 is TGTGCCAGCAGCCCTAGTAACACCGGGGAGCTGTTTTTT.

CDR3 DNA sequence: TGTGCCAGCAGCCCGACAGGGGGCGTTTACGGGGGCTACACCTTC. This gives the protein CASSPTGGVYGGYTF. V is TRBV5-5 and J is TRBJ1-2; 10 bases match TRBD1. Germline assignment: CDR1 SGHKS and CDR2 YYEKEE (reference sequence). The CDR3 sequence is 15 residues long. Unmatched junction bases numbered 11, after V lost 4 bases and J lost 8 bases.

The V gene is TRBV7-9, the J gene TRBJ1-4; 7 nucleotides align to TRBD1. The CDR3 extends over 14 amino acids. The germline gives CDR1 SEHNR, CDR2 FQNEAQ (reference sequence). With 5 bases clipped from V and 8 bases from J, the junction kept 8 bases outside the gene matches. Here the CDR3 reads CASSRGGIQEKLFF. The CDR3 coding sequence is TGTGCCAGCAGCCGAGGGGGCATTCAAGAAAAACTGTTTTTT.

Here the CDR3 DNA reads TGTGCCAGCATAAGAGGGACAGGGGCGGGTGAAAAACTGTTTTTT. Residues: CASIRGTGAGEKLFF. The V and J genes are TRBV28 and TRBJ1-4; TRBD1 aligns across 10 bases. The CDR3 is 15 residues long. Trimming removed 7 bases from V and 7 bases from J; junction bases left unmatched: 9. Germline-derived CDR1 and CDR2 are MDHEN and SYDVKM.

This chain uses TRBV5-6 with TRBJ2-3, with D possibly matching TRBD2 (6 bases). Germline values: CDR1 SGHDT, CDR2 YYEEEE. V dropped 3 bases and J dropped 4 bases, with 15 bases sitting between them. This CDR3 region has 15 residues. CDR3 amino acids: CASSYGTGVADTQYF. CDR3 sequence (DNA): TGTGCCAGCAGCTACGGGACGGGAGTAGCAGATACGCAGTATTTT.